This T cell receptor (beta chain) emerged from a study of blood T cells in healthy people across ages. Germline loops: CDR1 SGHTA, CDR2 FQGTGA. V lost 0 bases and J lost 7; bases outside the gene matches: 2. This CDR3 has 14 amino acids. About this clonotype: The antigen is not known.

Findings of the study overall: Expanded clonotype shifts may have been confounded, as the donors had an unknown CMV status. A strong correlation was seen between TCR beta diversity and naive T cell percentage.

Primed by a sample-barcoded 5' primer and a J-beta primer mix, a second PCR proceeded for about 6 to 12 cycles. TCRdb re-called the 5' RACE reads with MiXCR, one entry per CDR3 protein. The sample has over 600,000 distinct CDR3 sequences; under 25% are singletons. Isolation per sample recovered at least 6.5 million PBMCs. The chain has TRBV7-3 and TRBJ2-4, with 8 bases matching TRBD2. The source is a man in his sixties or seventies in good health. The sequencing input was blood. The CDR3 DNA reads TGTGCCAGCAGCTTAACGCCTAGCGGGAACATTCAGTACTTC. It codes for CASSLTPSGNIQYF.